One and the same sample provided the 26 T cell receptor beta chains below, sequenced in a study of post-analysis software for immune sequencing data. Notes on the study in general: Patients carried five TRBV segments more frequently than controls did, and TRBV5-6, TRBV5-1 and TRBV20-1 were among them.

These receptors are not linked to any known antigen. Each TCR beta cDNA library carried unique molecular identifiers. TCRdb recomputed calls from the PCR reads with MiXCR, one row per CDR3 protein. The table shows approximately 770,000 distinct CDR3 sequences, with about 43% occurring only once. The sequenced material came from blood. The receptor set was obtained from a girl between 5 and 17 years old with multiple sclerosis.

V and J are TRBV12-5 and TRBJ1-5, with TRBD1 matching over 10 bases. The germline V gene encodes CDR1 LGHNT and CDR2 FRNRAP. The CDR3 is made up of 16 amino acids. The V gene end was trimmed by 4 bases and the J gene end by 4 bases; junction bases not matched to a gene: 7. Here the CDR3 reads CASGSQGQGSNQPQHF. For the CDR3, the DNA is TGTGCTAGTGGTTCGCAGGGACAGGGGAGTAATCAGCCCCAGCATTTT.

A few counts support this clonotype. V is TRBV4-1 and J is TRBJ2-1; D not resolved. With 0 bases removed from V and 8 bases from J, the gap between germline ends came to 14 bases. The CDR3 is made up of 15 amino acids. Germline CDR1 MGHRA, CDR2 YSYEKL. In DNA form, the CDR3 reads TGCGCCAGCAGCCAAGAAGGCGCCCACGTCCATGAGCAGTTCTTC. Amino acids: CASSQEGAHVHEQFF.

The chain has TRBV5-1 and TRBJ1-5, with TRBD1 identical over 7 bases. Germline CDR1 reads SGHRS; CDR2 reads YFSETQ. CDR3 size: 16 residues. J gave up 4 bases and V 4 bases, and 11 bases lay outside the gene matches. The CDR3 sequence is CASSATGLNGNQPQHF. As DNA, the CDR3 is TGCGCCAGCAGCGCGACAGGGTTGAATGGGAATCAGCCCCAGCATTTT.

This clonotype has a handful of counts. This sequence joins TRBV12-3 or TRBV12-4 and TRBJ1-5, with unresolved D. The V end was cut by 9 bases, the J end by 1 base, with 19 bases between. This CDR3 is 16 amino acids long. The DNA of the CDR3 is TGTGCCAGGCCGACACACATACCGCGAAGCAATCAGCCCCAGCATTTT. Translated: CARPTHIPRSNQPQHF.

The chain joins TRBV7-3 to TRBJ1-1; no clear D. Germline lookup yields CDR1 SGHTA and CDR2 FQGTGA. The CDR3 totals 15 residues. Trimming cost V 0 bases and J 6 bases, with 14 bases left between them. The CDR3 here is CASSLTRSRVAEAFF. CDR3 nucleotide sequence: TGTGCCAGCAGCTTAACAAGGAGTCGGGTCGCTGAAGCTTTCTTT.

This clonotype was counted between two and nine times. Here the CDR3 reads CASSLAGLGYEQYF. The CDR3 nucleotides read TGTGCCAGCAGTTTAGCGGGACTAGGCTACGAGCAGTACTTC. The genes are TRBV12-3 or TRBV12-4 and TRBJ2-7, with 8 bases matching TRBD2. This CDR3 spans 14 amino acids. V trimming: 0 bases; J trimming: 3 bases; junction bases outside the gene matches: 1.

The genes are TRBV7-9 and TRBJ2-1, with TRBD2 matching 11 bases. CDR1 and CDR2 (germline): SEHNR, FQNEAQ (reference sequence). The CDR3 runs 15 residues. Unmatched junction bases numbered 8, after V lost 5 bases and J lost 8 bases. For the CDR3, the DNA is TGTGCCAGCAGCACGACTAGCGGGATTTTCCATGAGCAGTTCTTC. This encodes CASSTTSGIFHEQFF.

This clonotype was counted once. J is TRBJ2-5 and V is TRBV20-1; TRBD2 matches at 10 bases. The CDR3 loop spans 13 amino acids. Germline-derived CDR1 and CDR2 are DFQATT and SNEGSKA (reference sequence). V trimming: 1 base; J trimming: 11 bases; junction bases outside the gene matches: 7. The CDR3 loop is CSARARLAGEQYF. CDR3 in DNA: TGCAGTGCTAGAGCTAGGCTAGCGGGAGAGCAGTACTTC.

The chain recombines TRBV24-1 with TRBJ2-2; D might be TRBD2 (6 bases). Trimming took off 1 base at V and 5 bases at J, with 13 bases between the two ends. The CDR3 is 16 amino acids. Germline V CDR1 and CDR2: KGHDR, SFDVKD. The CDR3 nucleotides are TGTGCCACCAGTGATTTATGGCGGGACGAGACCGGGGAGCTGTTTTTT. Its protein is CATSDLWRDETGELFF.

The V gene is TRBV20-1, the J gene TRBJ2-1, with 13 nucleotides matching TRBD2. This CDR3 region has 16 residues. Losses at the gene ends were 2 bases for V and 10 bases for J; bases not matched to a gene: 11. Germline V gene lookup returns CDR1 DFQATT and CDR2 SNEGSKA (reference sequence). CDR3 loop: CSARSGTSGTGLEQFF. DNA for the CDR3: TGCAGTGCTAGATCCGGGACTAGCGGGACAGGCTTGGAGCAGTTCTTC.

The chain is built from TRBV28 and TRBJ2-1; weak D call: TRBD2 (7 bases). This CDR3 contains 16 residues. The V end was cut by 7 bases, the J end by 7 bases, with 23 bases between. Germline V gives CDR1 MDHEN, CDR2 SYDVKM. CDR3 amino acids: CASNPGGGGVRNEQFF. The CDR3 nucleotides are TGTGCCAGCAACCCCGGCGGGGGCGGTGTTAGAAATGAGCAGTTCTTC.

This clonotype was picked up a small number of times. Germline and junction disagree at one end, which may indicate a read error. Here the CDR3 reads CASREDSPLHF. As DNA, the CDR3 is TGTGCCAGCAGGGAAGATTCACCCCTCCACTTT. The chain links TRBV6-1 to TRBJ1-6, with D unclear. This CDR3 has 11 amino acids. Germline V gene data show CDR1 as MNHNS and CDR2 as SASEGT.

This sequence joins TRBV6-4 and TRBJ2-3; maybe TRBD2 (6 bases). V was clipped by 5 bases and J by 6 bases, with 18 bases between them. The length of the CDR3 is 15 residues. Germline-derived CDR1 and CDR2 are MRHNA and SNTAGT. The CDR3 bases are TGTGCCAGCAGTACAAGAGCGGGCCGCTCGGATACGCAGTATTTT. It codes for CASSTRAGRSDTQYF.

As concerns this clonotype: One end of the junction varies from germline; a read error may be responsible. This chain links TRBV5-1 with TRBJ2-6; a weak D match, TRBD1 (5 bases). Germline lookup yields CDR1 SGHRS and CDR2 YFSETQ. This CDR3 spans 15 amino acids. This chain's CDR3 is CASSLGVSGANVPTF. DNA for the CDR3: TGCGCCAGCAGCTTAGGCGTTTCTGGGGCCAACGTCCCGACTTTC.

This chain links TRBV28 with TRBJ2-1; no clear D. CDR1 is MDHEN and CDR2 is SYDVKM in the germline V gene. Trimming stripped 5 bases from V and 2 bases from J, with 16 bases between. The CDR3 has 16 amino acids. The CDR3 reads CASSPHSPSPYNEQFF. In DNA, the CDR3 is TGTGCCAGCAGTCCTCACTCCCCATCCCCCTACAATGAGCAGTTCTTC.

This clonotype has just a few counts. The J gene is TRBJ1-1, the V gene TRBV6-6; D not resolved. The V gene lost 10 bases and the J gene lost 3 bases, with 15 bases spanning the gap. The CDR3 is 13 amino acids. The germline V gene encodes CDR1 MNHNY and CDR2 SVGAGI (reference sequence). The CDR3 here is CAIMVGGDTEAFF. The CDR3 region has the DNA TGTGCCATAATGGTAGGTGGGGACACTGAAGCTTTCTTT.

Remarks on this clonotype: An end of the junction differs from the germline gene, which may be a read error. The rearrangement joins TRBV20-1 to TRBJ2-1; 11 bases fit TRBD2. Looked up from germline, CDR1 is DFQATT and CDR2 is SNEGSKA (reference sequence). This CDR3 has 17 residues. The CDR3 protein is CSARDWGTSGSYDEQFF. DNA for the CDR3: TGCAGTGCTAGAGATTGGGGGACTAGCGGATCCTACGATGAGCAGTTCTTC.

This clonotype has a handful of counts. The rearrangement links TRBV20-1 to TRBJ1-1; D is ambiguous. Germline CDR1 is DFQATT and CDR2 is SNEGSKA (reference sequence). With 3 bases removed from V and 1 base from J, the gap between germline ends came to 12 bases. The CDR3 is 14 amino acids. In DNA form, the CDR3 reads TGCAGTGCTAGTGGGGAACACCCGAACACTGAAGCTTTCTTT. Translation gives CSASGEHPNTEAFF.

The chain recombines TRBV12-3 or TRBV12-4 with TRBJ2-3, with no clear D. The CDR3 length is 15 residues. V lost 5 bases, J lost 3 bases, and 15 bases lay in between. Written as DNA, the CDR3 is TGTGCCAGCAGTCTGATACGGGTGGGAACAGATACGCAGTATTTT. It is translated as CASSLIRVGTDTQYF.

There are a few counts of this clonotype. The rearrangement joins TRBV12-3 or TRBV12-4 to TRBJ2-1; 13 bases match TRBD2. Unmatched junction bases numbered 14, after V lost 6 bases and J lost 9 bases. The CDR3 is 17 residues long. The CDR3, as DNA: TGTGCCAGCAGCGCCCTGGCAGGGTGGACTAGCGGGAGTGAGCAGTTCTTC. Translation: CASSALAGWTSGSEQFF.

The chain carries TRBV29-1 and TRBJ2-1; a weak D match, TRBD2 (5 bases). CDR3 length: 14 amino acids. Trimming took 1 base from V and 6 from J, leaving 13 bases between them. Germline V lookup: CDR1 SQVTM, CDR2 ANQGSEA. CDR3 loop: CSVEVVGDGNEQFF. CDR3 coding DNA: TGCAGCGTTGAAGTGGTGGGAGACGGCAATGAGCAGTTCTTC.

This clonotype was picked up a small number of times. This sequence joins TRBV20-1 and TRBJ1-2; D unclear. The CDR3 totals 13 residues. The germline CDR1 and CDR2 sequences are DFQATT and SNEGSKA (reference sequence). Trimming removed 0 bases at V and 2 bases at J, with 7 bases between. The CDR3 sequence is CSARDRENYGYTF. CDR3 coding DNA: TGCAGTGCTAGAGATCGGGAGAACTATGGCTACACCTTC.

V usage is TRBV7-8 and J usage is TRBJ2-7; 8 positions agree with TRBD2. The junction had 7 bases not matched to a gene; V was cut back by 0 bases and J by 3 bases. Germline CDR1 reads SGHVS; CDR2 reads FQNEAQ. This CDR3 comprises 16 residues. Written as DNA, the CDR3 is TGTGCCAGCAGCTTAGCGGGACTAGTGAAGGTCTACGAGCAGTACTTC. It is translated as CASSLAGLVKVYEQYF.

The V gene is TRBV12-3 or TRBV12-4, the J gene TRBJ2-1, with D possibly being TRBD2 (5 bases). The CDR3 length is 15 residues. The V and J ends lost 1 base and 4 bases respectively, with 11 bases between them. Here the CDR3 DNA reads TGTGCCAGCAGTTTAGTTGTCCGGGAATACAATGAGCAGTTCTTC. Amino acids: CASSLVVREYNEQFF.

This clonotype was found a few times. V gene TRBV28 combines with J gene TRBJ1-6, with D maybe TRBD1 (5 bases). CDR3 length: 12 residues. V was trimmed by 8 bases and J by 7 bases, leaving 9 bases between them. The V gene's germline CDR1 is MDHEN and CDR2 SYDVKM. CDR3: CASRWGNSPLHF. Written as DNA, the CDR3 is TGTGCCAGCCGCTGGGGGAATTCACCCCTCCACTTT.

The chain has TRBV29-1 and TRBJ2-7; TRBD1 agrees at 7 bases. The ends lost 6 bases at V and 4 bases at J; junction bases unmatched: 9. The CDR3 has 13 amino acids. Germline V gene data show CDR1 as SQVTM and CDR2 as ANQGSEA. CDR3 DNA sequence: TGCAGCGTCCTGACCGGGACAGAATACGAGCAGTACTTC. It codes for CSVLTGTEYEQYF.